This record looks at one T cell receptor beta chain sequence and its context. This clonotype was seen repeatedly, ten times or more. The clone's antigen remains unknown. Base quality data are lacking; no much larger clone is found one base away. This was a case-control study nested in a cohort of healthcare workers in London, UK, who had nasopharyngeal swab PCR tests and blood samples taken every week. Healthcare workers were enrolled in the week of the UK lockdown, from 23 to 31 March 2020, and were followed every week for up to 16 weeks. Trimming takes 3 bases from V and 6 bases from J, and the germline ends sit 28 bases apart. Per the germline V gene, MGHRA is the CDR1 and YSYEKL is the CDR2. The CDR3 runs 19 residues from the cysteine to the phenylalanine. The kept DNA is CDR3 alone, 57 bases in frame from the first base. This specimen belongs to a study of early T cells in non-severe SARS-CoV-2 infection (dated by TCRdb to about 2021). As for the study more broadly: Because TCR sequencing relied on bulk RNA taken from unsorted whole blood, pairing of alpha and beta chains was not possible.

What the work shows at the level of the full study, not this receptor alone: Matching against VDJdb was skewed toward anti-spike CD8 responses, likely underestimated virus-specific expansions, and missed private and CD4 specificities.

The library was obtained by 5' RACE. Instrument used: NextSeq 500. Unique molecular identifiers were attached to individual cDNA molecules in the TCR library protocol so that sequencing error and PCR bias could be corrected. Both TCR alpha and beta chains were sequenced, and tight co-correlation was observed between alpha and beta sequence abundances in each sample. Concerning the study's data processing: V gene, J gene and CDR3 annotation of TCR sequences was performed with Decombinator V4. TCRs were defined as expanded if a significant change between any two time points was detected under a Poisson model with p below 0.0001. TCR abundances were normalised to the total number of TCRs sequenced in each sample and reported as counts per million. TRAV1-2 paired with TRAJ12, TRAJ20 or TRAJ33 defined MAIT TCRs, while TRAV10 paired with TRAJ18 defined iNKT TCRs. VDJdb, accessed 1 November 2021, was searched for CMV, EBV and SARS-CoV-2 annotated TCRs, excluding TCRs annotated for multiple antigens. TCRdb redid the processing of the public reads, applying fastp at Q25 and MiXCR, and retained in-frame beta chains. Each entry merges the rows of one CDR3 protein and shows their most common DNA and genes. What appears here as the V and J calls and clone size reflects TCRdb's work, not the paper's. The sample yields 40,000 to 55,000 distinct CDR3 sequences; around 9.5% were counted once. Roughly 8.3% of the sample rests with the top ten.

The clonotype originates from an adult who was a healthcare worker with PCR-confirmed SARS-CoV-2 infection or an uninfected control (not recorded which). The rearrangement joined TRBV4-1 to TRBJ2-3; a tentative D match to TRBD2 spans 5 bases. The sequencing input was whole blood. The CDR3 is CASSQRAFGRDNPPDTQYF. The DNA is TGCGCCAGCAGCCAGAGGGCGTTTGGCCGTGACAACCCGCCGGATACGCAGTATTTT.